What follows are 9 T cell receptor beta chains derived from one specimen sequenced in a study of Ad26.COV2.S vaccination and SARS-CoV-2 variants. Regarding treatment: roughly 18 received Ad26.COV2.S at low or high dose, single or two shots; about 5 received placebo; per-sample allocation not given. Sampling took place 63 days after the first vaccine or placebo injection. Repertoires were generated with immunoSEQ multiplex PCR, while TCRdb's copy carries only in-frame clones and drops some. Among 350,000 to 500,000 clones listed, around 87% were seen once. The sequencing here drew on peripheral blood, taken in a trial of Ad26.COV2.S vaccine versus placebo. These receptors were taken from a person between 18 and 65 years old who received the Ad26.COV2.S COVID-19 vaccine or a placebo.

The CDR3 region is CSAEIQGGYTF. In nucleotides, the CDR3 is TGCAGCGCCGAAATTCAGGGTGGCTACACCTTC. V is TRBV29-1 and J is TRBJ1-2, with D perhaps TRBD1 (5 bases). The CDR3 has 11 amino acids. The V gene's germline CDR1 is SQVTM and CDR2 ANQGSEA. The V gene lost 7 bases and the J gene lost 7 bases, with 13 bases spanning the gap. The full variable domain, completed using reference TRBV29-1 and TRBJ1-2, is SAVISQKPSRDICQRGTSLTIQCQVDSQVTMMFWYRQQPGQSLTLIATANQGSEATYESGFVIDKFPISRPNLTFSTLTVSNMSPEDSSIYLCSAEIQGGYTFGSGTRLTVV.

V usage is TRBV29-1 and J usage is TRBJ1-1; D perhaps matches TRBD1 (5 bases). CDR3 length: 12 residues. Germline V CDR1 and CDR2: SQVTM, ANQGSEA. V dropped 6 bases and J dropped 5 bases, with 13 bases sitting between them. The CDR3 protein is CSVYGGRTEAFF. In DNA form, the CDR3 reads TGCAGCGTATACGGGGGAAGGACTGAAGCTTTCTTT. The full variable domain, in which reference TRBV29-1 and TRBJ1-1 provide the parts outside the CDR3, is SAVISQKPSRDICQRGTSLTIQCQVDSQVTMMFWYRQQPGQSLTLIATANQGSEATYESGFVIDKFPISRPNLTFSTLTVSNMSPEDSSIYLCSVYGGRTEAFFGQGTRLTVV.

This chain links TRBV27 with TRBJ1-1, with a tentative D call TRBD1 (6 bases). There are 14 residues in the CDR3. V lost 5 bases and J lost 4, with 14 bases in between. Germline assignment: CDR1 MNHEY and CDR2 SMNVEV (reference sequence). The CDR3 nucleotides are TGTGCCAGCAGTCTCAGGGGAGGGGTCACTGAAGCTTTCTTT. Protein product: CASSLRGGVTEAFF.

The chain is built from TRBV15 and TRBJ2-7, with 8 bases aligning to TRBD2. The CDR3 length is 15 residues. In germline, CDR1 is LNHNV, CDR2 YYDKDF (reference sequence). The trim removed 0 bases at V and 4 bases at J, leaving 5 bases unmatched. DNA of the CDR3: TGTGCCACCAGCAGAGATCCGGGACTAGGGTACGAGCAGTACTTC. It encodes CATSRDPGLGYEQYF.

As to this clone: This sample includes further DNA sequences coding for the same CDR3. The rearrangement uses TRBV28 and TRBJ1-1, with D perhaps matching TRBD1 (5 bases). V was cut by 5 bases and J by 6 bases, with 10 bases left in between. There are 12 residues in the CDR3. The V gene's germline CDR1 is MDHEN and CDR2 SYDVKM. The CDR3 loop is CASSLRGPEAFF. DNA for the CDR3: TGTGCCAGCAGTCTGAGGGGACCTGAAGCTTTCTTT.

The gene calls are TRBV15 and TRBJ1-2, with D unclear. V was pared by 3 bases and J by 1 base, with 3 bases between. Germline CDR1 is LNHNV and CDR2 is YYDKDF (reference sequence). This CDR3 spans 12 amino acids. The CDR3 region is CATSRVNYGYTF. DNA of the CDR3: TGTGCCACCAGCAGGGTTAACTATGGCTACACCTTC.

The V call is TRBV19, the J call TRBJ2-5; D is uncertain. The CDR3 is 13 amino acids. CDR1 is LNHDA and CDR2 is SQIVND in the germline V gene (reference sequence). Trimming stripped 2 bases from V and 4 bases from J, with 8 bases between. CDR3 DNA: TGTGCCAGTAGTATAACTCAGACAGAGACCCAGTACTTC. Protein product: CASSITQTETQYF.

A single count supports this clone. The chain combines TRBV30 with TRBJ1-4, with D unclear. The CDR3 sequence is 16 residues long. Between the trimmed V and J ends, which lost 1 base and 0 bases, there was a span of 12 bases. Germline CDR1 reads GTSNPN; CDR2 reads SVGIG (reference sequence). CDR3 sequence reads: CAWSGRRYATNEKLFF. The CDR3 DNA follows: TGTGCCTGGAGTGGTAGACGGTATGCAACTAATGAAAAACTGTTTTTT.

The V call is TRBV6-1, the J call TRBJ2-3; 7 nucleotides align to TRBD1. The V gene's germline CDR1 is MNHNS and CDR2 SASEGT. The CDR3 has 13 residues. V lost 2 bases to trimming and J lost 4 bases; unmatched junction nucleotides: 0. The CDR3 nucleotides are TGTGCCAGCAGTGAAACAGGGGCAGATACGCAGTATTTT. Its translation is CASSETGADTQYF.